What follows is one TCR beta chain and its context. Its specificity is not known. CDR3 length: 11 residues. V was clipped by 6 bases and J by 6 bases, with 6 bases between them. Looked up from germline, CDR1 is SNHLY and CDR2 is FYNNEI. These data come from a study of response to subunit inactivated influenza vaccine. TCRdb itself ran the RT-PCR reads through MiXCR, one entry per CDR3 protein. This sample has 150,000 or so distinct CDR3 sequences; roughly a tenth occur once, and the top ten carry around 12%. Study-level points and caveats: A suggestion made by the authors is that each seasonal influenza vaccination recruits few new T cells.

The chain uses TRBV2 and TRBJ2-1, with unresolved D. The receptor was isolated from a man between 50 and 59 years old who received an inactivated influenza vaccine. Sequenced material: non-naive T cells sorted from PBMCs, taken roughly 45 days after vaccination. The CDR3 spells CASSPGNEQFF. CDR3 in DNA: TGTGCCAGCAGCCCCGGCAATGAGCAGTTCTTC.